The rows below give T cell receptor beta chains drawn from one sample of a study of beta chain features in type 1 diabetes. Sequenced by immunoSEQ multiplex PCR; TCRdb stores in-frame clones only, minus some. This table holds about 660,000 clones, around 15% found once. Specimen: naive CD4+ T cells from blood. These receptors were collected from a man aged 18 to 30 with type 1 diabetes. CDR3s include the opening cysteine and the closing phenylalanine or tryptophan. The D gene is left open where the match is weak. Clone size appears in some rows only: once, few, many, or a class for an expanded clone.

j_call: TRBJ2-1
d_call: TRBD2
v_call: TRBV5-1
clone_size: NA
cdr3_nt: TGCGCCAGCAGCGCAACTCTAGCGGGAGGGTCGGACAATGAGCAGTTCTTC
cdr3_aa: CASSATLAGGSDNEQFF

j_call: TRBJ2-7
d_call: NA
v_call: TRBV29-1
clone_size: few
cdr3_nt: TGCAGCGTTGTCGACAGGAACTACGAGCAGTACTTC
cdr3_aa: CSVVDRNYEQYF

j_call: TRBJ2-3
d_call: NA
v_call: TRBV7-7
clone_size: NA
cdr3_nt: TGTGCTAGCAGCTTAAGCGGGCATGGCACAGATACGCAGTATTTT
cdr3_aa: CASSLSGHGTDTQYF

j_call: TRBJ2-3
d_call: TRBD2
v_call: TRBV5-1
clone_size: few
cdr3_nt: TGCGCCAGCAGCTCGGGACTAGCGGGATTCACAGATACGCAGTATTTT
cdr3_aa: CASSSGLAGFTDTQYF

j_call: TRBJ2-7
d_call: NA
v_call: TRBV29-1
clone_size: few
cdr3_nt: TGCAGCGCTCAACTGAGGGCAGGGACCTACGAGCAGTACTTC
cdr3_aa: CSAQLRAGTYEQYF

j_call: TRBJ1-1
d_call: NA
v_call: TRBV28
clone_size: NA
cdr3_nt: TGTGCCAGCAGTTCACCGGGGAACACTGAAGCTTTCTTT
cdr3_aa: CASSSPGNTEAFF

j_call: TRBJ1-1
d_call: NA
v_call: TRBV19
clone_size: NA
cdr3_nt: TGTGCCAGTAGTATACCCTACCAGGGACCAAACACTGAAGCTTTCTTT
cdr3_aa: CASSIPYQGPNTEAFF

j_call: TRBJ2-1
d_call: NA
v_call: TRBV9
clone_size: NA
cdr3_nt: TGTGCCAGCAGCTCTCAGACAGTTTTGGATGAGCAGTTCTTC
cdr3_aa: CASSSQTVLDEQFF

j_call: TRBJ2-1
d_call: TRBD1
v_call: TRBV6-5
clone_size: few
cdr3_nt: TGTGCCAGCAGCGGACAGGCCAACGTGCAGTTCTTC
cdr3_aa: CASSGQANVQFF

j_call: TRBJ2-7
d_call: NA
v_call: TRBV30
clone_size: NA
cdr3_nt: TGTGCCTGGAGAACTCCGGGACCGAGGATTGAGCAGTACTTC
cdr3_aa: CAWRTPGPRIEQYF

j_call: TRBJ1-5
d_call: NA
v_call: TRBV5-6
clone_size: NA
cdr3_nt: TGTGCCAGCAGCTTGGGAGGGGTTCAGCAGCCCCAGCATTTT
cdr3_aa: CASSLGGVQQPQHF

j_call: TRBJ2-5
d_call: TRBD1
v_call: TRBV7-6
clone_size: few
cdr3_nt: TGTGCCAGCAGCTTAAGGAGGGGACAGGGGTTGGAGACCCAGTACTTC
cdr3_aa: CASSLRRGQGLETQYF

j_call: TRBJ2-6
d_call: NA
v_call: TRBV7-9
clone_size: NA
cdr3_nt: TGTGCCAGCAGCTTTGACAGGCTCTACGAATCTGGGGCCAACGTCCTGACTTTC
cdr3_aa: CASSFDRLYESGANVLTF

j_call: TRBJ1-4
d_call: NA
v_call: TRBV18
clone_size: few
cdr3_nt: TGTGCCAGCTCACCACTCGGAAGAGCCGAAAAACTGTTTTTT
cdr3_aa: CASSPLGRAEKLFF

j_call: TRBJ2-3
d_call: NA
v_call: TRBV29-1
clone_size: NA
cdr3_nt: TGCAGCGTTGAGTTTAATGGGGCAGATACGCAGTATTTT
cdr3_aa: CSVEFNGADTQYF

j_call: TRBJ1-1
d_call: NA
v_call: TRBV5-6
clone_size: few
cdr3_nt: TGTGCCAGCAGCTTGAGCGGGAGGACTGAAGCTTTCTTT
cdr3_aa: CASSLSGRTEAFF

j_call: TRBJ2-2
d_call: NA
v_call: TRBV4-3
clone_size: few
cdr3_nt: TGCGCCAGCAGCTCCAGGGAGGATCCCGGGGAGCTGTTTTTT
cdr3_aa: CASSSREDPGELFF

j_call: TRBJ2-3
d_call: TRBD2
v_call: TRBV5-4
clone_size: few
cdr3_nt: TGTGCCAGCAGCTTGGGGACTAGCTTCCGCACAGATACGCAGTATTTT
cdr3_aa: CASSLGTSFRTDTQYF

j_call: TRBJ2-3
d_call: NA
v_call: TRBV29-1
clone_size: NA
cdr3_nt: TGCAGCGCCGGGGCCGGAGATACGCAGTATTTT
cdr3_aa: CSAGAGDTQYF

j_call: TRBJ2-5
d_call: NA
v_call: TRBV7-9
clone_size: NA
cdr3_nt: TGTGCCAGCAGCTTAATGCTGATCCAAGAGACCCAGTACTTC
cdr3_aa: CASSLMLIQETQYF

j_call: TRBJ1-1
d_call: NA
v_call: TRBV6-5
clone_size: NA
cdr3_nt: TGTGCCACCTCAGGACGGATGAACACTGAAGCTTTCTTT
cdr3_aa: CATSGRMNTEAFF

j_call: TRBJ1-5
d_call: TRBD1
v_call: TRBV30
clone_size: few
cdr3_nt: TGTGCCTCCAGGGGACAGGGGAGAGGTCAGCCCCAGCATTTT
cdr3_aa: CASRGQGRGQPQHF

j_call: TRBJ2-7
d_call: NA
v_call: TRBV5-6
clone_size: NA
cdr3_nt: TGTGCCAGCAGCTTGGGCAGGGATGGTCAGTACTTC
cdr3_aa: CASSLGRDGQYF

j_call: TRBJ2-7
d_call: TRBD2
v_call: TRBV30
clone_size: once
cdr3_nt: TGTGCCTGGACCGCTGTGATAGCGGGGTACGAGCAGTACTTC
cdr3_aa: CAWTAVIAGYEQYF

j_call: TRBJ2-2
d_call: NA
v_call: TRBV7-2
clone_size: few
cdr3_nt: TGTGCCAGCAGCTTACAGGGCACCGGGGAGCTGTTTTTT
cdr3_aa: CASSLQGTGELFF

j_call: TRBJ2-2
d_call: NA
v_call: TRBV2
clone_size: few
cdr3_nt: TGTGCCAGCGGGGTGGGCAGAACGAACACCGGGGAGCTGTTTTTT
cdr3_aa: CASGVGRTNTGELFF

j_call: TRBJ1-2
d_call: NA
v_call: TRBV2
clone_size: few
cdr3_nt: TGTGCCAGCGGAATGGACAGCCATGGCTACACCTTC
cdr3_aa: CASGMDSHGYTF

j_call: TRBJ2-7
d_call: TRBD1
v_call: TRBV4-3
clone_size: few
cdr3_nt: TGCGCCAGCAGCCAAATTCCGGGACAGGGCTACGAGCAGTACTTC
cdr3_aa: CASSQIPGQGYEQYF

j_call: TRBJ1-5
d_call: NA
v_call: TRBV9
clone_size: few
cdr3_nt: TGTGCCAGCAGCGTAGCTACTAAGGGGGGCGATCAGCCCCAGCATTTT
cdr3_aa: CASSVATKGGDQPQHF

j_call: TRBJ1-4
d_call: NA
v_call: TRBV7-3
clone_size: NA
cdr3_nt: TGTGCCAGACCGCCCTCCGGTAGTGAAAAACTGTTTTTT
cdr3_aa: CARPPSGSEKLFF

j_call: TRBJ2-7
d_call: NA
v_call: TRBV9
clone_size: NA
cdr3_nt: TGTGCCAGCAGCGCCCATCCCCCGGGACCTCCCCACGAGCAGTACTTC
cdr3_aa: CASSAHPPGPPHEQYF

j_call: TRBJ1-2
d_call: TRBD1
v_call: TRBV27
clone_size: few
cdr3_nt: TGTGCCAGCAGTTCGGGACAGGGAGGTTATGGCTACACCTTC
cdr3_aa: CASSSGQGGYGYTF